Presented here are 20 T cell receptor beta chains from one specimen sequenced in a study of regulatory T cells in long-lasting Graves disease. Time point here: newly diagnosed GD, antithyroid drugs for less than 3 months. The TCR library was prepared using RNA isolated from PBMCs. Building the TCR beta libraries relied on iRepertoire HTBI primers, and CDR3 regions underwent Arm-PCR. MiXCR was run by TCRdb on the multiplex PCR reads, yielding one entry per CDR3 protein. The sample lists approximately 490,000 distinct CDR3 sequences; roughly 17% were seen once. The sample was also linked to a second study, of T cells in Graves' hyperthyroidism and ophthalmopathy.

The sequences come from peripheral blood mononuclear cells (PBMCs), collected at new diagnosis, from a patient treated with antithyroid drugs. These TCRs come from a man between 40 and 49 years old with Graves disease.

In regard to this clonotype: As the CDR3 is not closed by the conserved phenylalanine or tryptophan, this likely results from a read error. This sequence joins TRBV2 and TRBJ2-1, with no clear D. Germline loops: CDR1 SNHLY, CDR2 FYNNEI. V was shortened by 4 bases and J by 7 bases, with 2 bases between the two germline ends. The CDR3 runs to 10 residues. In DNA form, the CDR3 reads TGTGCCAGCAGTGGGAATGAGCAGTTCTCC. This translates into CASSGNEQFS.

In this sample, this clonotype turned up a few times. The CDR3 loop reads CASSEGTGISGTGELFF. The CDR3 coding sequence is TGTGCCAGCAGTGAAGGAACCGGGATCTCGGGGACCGGGGAGCTGTTTTTT. The chain couples TRBV25-1 to TRBJ2-2, with D possibly matching TRBD2 (5 bases). Germline assignment: CDR1 MGHDK and CDR2 SYGVNS. V lost 2 bases, J lost 5 bases, and 18 bases lay in between. This CDR3 comprises 17 residues.

In regard to this clonotype: It may be a read error: a sequence one base away is much more abundant. The rearrangement uses TRBV7-2 and TRBJ2-1; D remains ambiguous. This CDR3 has 16 amino acids. Germline-derived CDR1 and CDR2 are SGHTA and FQGNSA. CDR3 sequence (DNA): TGTGCCAGCAGCCCATATTGGTCGAGCTCCTGCAATGAGCAGTTCTTC. Translated: CASSPYWSSSCNEQFF.

This clonotype was recorded at least ten times. This rearrangement joins TRBV20-1 to TRBJ1-5; the D is unclear. The V end was cut by 0 bases, the J end by 0 bases, with 9 bases between. Germline assignment: CDR1 DFQATT and CDR2 SNEGSKA (reference sequence). This CDR3 region has 15 residues. CDR3 sequence: CSARDPGYSNQPQHF. The CDR3 nucleotides read TGCAGTGCTAGAGACCCAGGTTATAGCAATCAGCCCCAGCATTTT.

The V gene is TRBV19, the J gene TRBJ2-2; unclear D gene. Trimming removed 5 bases at V and 4 bases at J, with 5 bases between. The germline CDR1 and CDR2 sequences are LNHDA and SQIVND (reference sequence). CDR3 size: 12 residues. The CDR3 nucleotides are TGTGCCAGTAGTTGGAGCACCGGGGAGCTGTTTTTT. Its protein product is CASSWSTGELFF. The whole variable domain, filled in from reference TRBV19 and TRBJ2-2, reads DGGITQSPKYLFRKEGQNVTLSCEQNLNHDAMYWYRQDPGQGLRLIYYSQIVNDFQKGDIAEGYSVSREKKESFPLTVTSAQKNPTAFYLCASSWSTGELFFGEGSRLTVL.

This clonotype came up once. The chain has TRBV5-4 and TRBJ2-3; unclear D gene. Trimming pared 4 bases from V and 2 bases from J, leaving 17 bases between. This CDR3 is 16 amino acids long. Germline loops: CDR1 SGHNT, CDR2 YYREEE (reference sequence). The CDR3 DNA sequence: TGTGCCAGCAGCCCTTCCTTTGGTGGGCCCACAGATACGCAGTATTTT. Amino acid sequence: CASSPSFGGPTDTQYF.

J is TRBJ1-3 and V is TRBV27, with 8 bases aligning to TRBD1. Trimming at V came to 8 bases and at J to 6 bases, leaving 6 bases not matched to a gene. Germline-derived CDR1 and CDR2 are MNHEY and SMNVEV (reference sequence). The CDR3 consists of 13 residues. The CDR3, as DNA: TGTGCCAGCCGTGGACAGGGTAAAAACACCATATATTTT. Its protein product is CASRGQGKNTIYF.

As regards this clonotype: The DNA is omitted, as the CDR3 cannot be located on it reliably, and the CDR3 follows TCRdb's listing. The V gene is TRBV28, the J gene TRBJ2-7; TRBD1 is the table's D call, not checked against the DNA. The length of the CDR3 is 22 amino acids, counting both ends. CDR1 is MDHEN, CDR2 SYDVKM, per germline. The CDR3 region is CASSFYICSARDPRQGSYEQYF.

To note about this clonotype: This may be a read error, as it is one base from a much larger clone. The chain combines TRBV19 with TRBJ1-5; TRBD1 matches at 8 bases. The V and J ends lost 1 base and 1 base, in that order; junction bases with no gene match: 0. This CDR3 comprises 15 residues. The V gene's germline CDR1 is LNHDA and CDR2 SQIVND (reference sequence). The CDR3 is CASSIAGGSNQPQHF. Written as DNA, the CDR3 is TGTGCCAGTAGTATAGCAGGGGGCAGCAATCAGCCCCAGCATTTT.

This clonotype was detected many times. This chain links TRBV10-3 with TRBJ2-3; 10 nucleotides agree with TRBD2. Germline V gene sequence: CDR1 ENHRY, CDR2 SYGVKD. The CDR3 has 14 amino acids. With V trimmed by 11 bases and J by 3 bases, 8 bases remained unmatched. The CDR3: CASSAGGPTDTQYF. The CDR3 DNA sequence: TGTGCCTCCTCAGCGGGAGGGCCAACAGATACGCAGTATTTT.

The sample holds many counts of this clonotype. The chain joins TRBV6-1 to TRBJ1-4, with unresolved D. V lost 8 bases to trimming and J lost 5 bases, with 9 bases between them. Germline CDR1 is MNHNS and CDR2 is SASEGT. There are 12 residues in the CDR3. The CDR3 DNA reads as TGTGCCAGCCAGGCTGCAAATGAAAAACTGTTTTTT. This gives the protein CASQAANEKLFF.

Worth noting for this clonotype: This sequence is one base from a far larger clone and is likely a read error. The V call is TRBV7-2, the J call TRBJ2-1, with a weak D call TRBD2 (6 bases). The germline V gene encodes CDR1 SGHTA and CDR2 FQGNSA. The CDR3 runs to 15 residues. CDR3 in amino acids: CASSFFGSSYNEQLF. CDR3 in DNA: TGTGCCAGCAGCTTTTTCGGGAGCTCCTACAATGAGCAGCTCTTC. The entire variable domain, with the rest obtained from reference TRBV7-2 and TRBJ2-1, is as follows: GAGVSQSPSNKVTEKGKDVELRCDPISGHTALYWYRQSLGQGLEFLIYFQGNSAPDKSGLPSDRFSAERTGGSVSTLTIQRTQQEDSAVYLCASSFFGSSYNEQLFGPGTRLTVL.

V is TRBV7-3 and J is TRBJ2-1; D not resolved. This CDR3 has 15 amino acids. Trimming shortened V by 5 bases and J by 7 bases, and 18 bases separated the two germline ends. Germline-derived CDR1 and CDR2 are SGHTA and FQGTGA. CDR3 sequence (DNA): TGTGCCAGCAGCCCTACCGTCGTCGCCTGGAATGAGCAGTTCTTC. Translating gives CASSPTVVAWNEQFF.

The genes are TRBV4-1 and TRBJ1-1; 8 bases line up with TRBD1. The CDR3 has 13 amino acids. Germline CDR1 MGHRA, CDR2 YSYEKL. Trimming cost V 6 bases and J 5 bases; bases outside gene matches: 5. This CDR3 is CASSGQGATEAFF. As DNA, the CDR3 is TGCGCCAGCAGTGGACAGGGTGCTACTGAAGCTTTCTTT.

The chain uses TRBV29-1 and TRBJ2-7; possible D gene TRBD2, 5 bases. The CDR3 is made up of 14 amino acids. Trimming took 5 bases from V and 1 from J, leaving 15 bases between them. Germline CDR1 and CDR2: SQVTM and ANQGSEA. CDR3 sequence: CSVTRRETSYEQYF. CDR3 DNA sequence: TGCAGCGTTACCAGACGGGAAACTTCCTACGAGCAGTACTTC.

This clonotype turned up a few times. The chain couples TRBV24-1 to TRBJ1-2; TRBD1 matches at 11 bases. Losses at the gene ends were 3 bases for V and 3 bases for J; bases not matched to a gene: 5. The CDR3 runs 16 residues. The V gene's germline CDR1 is KGHDR and CDR2 SFDVKD. CDR3 nucleotides: TGTGCCACCAGTGATCGGACAGGGGGCAATTACTATGGCTACACCTTC. This gives the protein CATSDRTGGNYYGYTF.

This clonotype was counted a few times. V usage is TRBV6-2 or TRBV6-3 and J usage is TRBJ1-4, with 7 bases aligning to TRBD1. V dropped 8 bases and J dropped 7; count of bases not matched to a gene: 10. The germline V gene encodes CDR1 MNHEY and CDR2 SVGEGT. CDR3 length equals 14 residues. The CDR3 protein is CASGGQTESEKLFF. The CDR3, as DNA: TGTGCCAGCGGGGGACAGACAGAGTCTGAAAAACTGTTTTTT.

This clonotype was found many times. The chain joins TRBV5-1 to TRBJ2-2; D possibly uses TRBD1 or TRBD2 (5 bases each). This CDR3 is 16 amino acids long. Trimming pared 4 bases from V and 3 bases from J, leaving 16 bases between. Germline CDR1 reads SGHRS; CDR2 reads YFSETQ. DNA of the CDR3: TGCGCCAGCAGCCTAAGGACTGGGGGTGACACCGGGGAGCTGTTTTTT. This gives the protein CASSLRTGGDTGELFF.

This clonotype has more than one count but fewer than ten. The chain recombines TRBV5-5 with TRBJ2-5, with TRBD1 as a possible D gene (6 bases). The germline V gene has CDR1 SGHKS and CDR2 YYEKEE (reference sequence). The CDR3 contains 14 residues. Trimming took off 2 bases at V and 3 bases at J, with 11 bases between the two ends. As DNA, the CDR3 is TGTGCCAGCAGCTTCGCAGGGGCTAAAGAGACCCAGTACTTC. Encoded protein: CASSFAGAKETQYF.

V gene TRBV2 combines with J gene TRBJ2-5; D remains ambiguous. Germline V gives CDR1 SNHLY, CDR2 FYNNEI. V was pared by 6 bases and J by 5 bases, with 7 bases between. The CDR3 is 11 residues long. DNA of the CDR3: TGTGCCAGCAGGACTTCGGAGACCCAGTACTTC. It translates to CASRTSETQYF.